The 28 T cell receptor beta chains listed next were all sequenced from one sample in a study of cytomegalovirus exposure and HLA in healthy donors. PCR employed 60 Vbeta and 13 Jbeta primers. Generated by immunoSEQ multiplex PCR, the TCRdb table keeps only in-frame clones and is missing some. The table includes about 130,000 clones, approximately 79% detected once. The sample comprised PBMCs. The receptor set was obtained from a man between 18 and 29 years old in good health and CMV-seropositive.

The rearrangement joins TRBV7-2 to TRBJ2-3, with 7 bases aligning to TRBD2. The CDR3 covers 15 residues. The trim removed 6 bases at V and 3 bases at J, leaving 9 bases unmatched. Germline CDR1 reads SGHTA; CDR2 reads FQGNSA. CDR3 nucleotides: TGTGCCAGCAGGTGGATGGGCGGGGGAACAGATACGCAGTATTTT. Translating it yields CASRWMGGGTDTQYF.

The chain recombines TRBV29-1 with TRBJ2-3; a possible D gene is TRBD2 (6 bases). Per the germline V gene, CDR1 is SQVTM and CDR2 is ANQGSEA. Trimming took off 6 bases at V and 3 bases at J, with 19 bases between the two ends. This CDR3 has 15 amino acids. CDR3 DNA sequence: TGCAGCGTGTCTTATTATCGGGAGCCGACAGATACGCAGTATTTT. Translating it yields CSVSYYREPTDTQYF.

This clone was picked up one time. The CDR3 region is CSSAGGEGSTEAFF. CDR3 nucleotide sequence: TGCAGCTCTGCCGGGGGGGAGGGGTCCACTGAAGCTTTCTTT. The rearrangement joins TRBV29-1 to TRBJ1-1; tentative D call: TRBD1 (5 bases). The germline gives CDR1 SQVTM, CDR2 ANQGSEA. V was cut by 8 bases and J by 4 bases, with 20 bases left in between. The CDR3 length is 14 residues.

Comment on this clone: The sample carries other DNA sequences with the same CDR3. The chain is built from TRBV6-5 and TRBJ2-5, with D uncertain. Germline V gives CDR1 MNHEY, CDR2 SVGAGI. The CDR3 contains 11 residues. V was trimmed by 7 bases and J by 4 bases, leaving 7 bases between them. The CDR3 DNA reads as TGTGCCAGCACTTCAGGAGAGACCCAGTACTTC. This codes for CASTSGETQYF.

This clone came up once. The gene calls are TRBV29-1 and TRBJ1-2; the match to TRBD1 covers 7 bases. V lost 7 bases and J lost 6; bases outside the gene matches: 5. Germline CDR1 reads SQVTM; CDR2 reads ANQGSEA. This CDR3 contains 11 residues. CDR3 residues: CSDNRGHGYTF. CDR3 coding DNA: TGCAGCGACAACAGGGGACATGGCTACACCTTC.

This clone was seen a handful of times. CDR3 nucleotide sequence: TGTGCCAGCAGCTTAGGGATGGGGGGGGGCTATGGCTACACCTTC. It specifies CASSLGMGGGYGYTF. V usage is TRBV7-6 and J usage is TRBJ1-2, with a tentative D call TRBD1 (5 bases). The germline V and J ends were trimmed by 1 base and 4 bases, with 13 bases remaining between them. The germline V gene has CDR1 SGHVS and CDR2 FNYEAQ. This CDR3 is 15 amino acids long. Variable domain in full (rest from reference TRBV7-6 and TRBJ1-2): GAGVSQSPRYKVTKRGQDVALRCDPISGHVSLYWYRQALGQGPEFLTYFNYEAQQDKSGLPNDRFSAERPEGSISTLTIQRTEQRDSAMYRCASSLGMGGGYGYTFGSGTRLTVV.

The chain combines TRBV18 with TRBJ2-1; 8 bases match TRBD1. This CDR3 contains 16 residues. Trimming took 3 bases from V and 7 from J; bases not matched to a gene: 11. CDR1 and CDR2 from the germline V gene are KGHSH and LQKENI. The CDR3, as DNA: TGTGCCAGCTCACCCCTCTATAGGACAGGGCTGAATGAGCAGTTCTTC. This encodes CASSPLYRTGLNEQFF.

V is TRBV7-2 and J is TRBJ2-4; 14 bases agree with TRBD2. Per germline, CDR1 SGHTA and CDR2 FQGNSA. The CDR3 length is 18 residues. V was pared by 5 bases and J by 1 base, with 7 bases of the junction left unmatched. DNA for the CDR3: TGTGCCAGCAGCCAGACTAGCGGGGGGGCCGATGCCAAAAACATTCAGTACTTC. The encoded protein is CASSQTSGGADAKNIQYF.

The V and J genes are TRBV30 and TRBJ1-1, with D possibly being TRBD1 (6 bases). V was trimmed by 1 base and J by 5 bases, leaving 14 bases between them. This CDR3 comprises 14 residues. Per germline, CDR1 GTSNPN and CDR2 SVGIG (reference sequence). The CDR3 reads CAWSAKQGRTEAFF. The CDR3 DNA reads as TGTGCCTGGAGTGCAAAACAGGGTCGTACTGAAGCTTTCTTT.

This clone ranks as medium-sized (0.01 to 0.1%). J is TRBJ2-7 and V is TRBV19, with 7 bases matching TRBD2. The ends lost 5 bases at V and 1 base at J; junction bases unmatched: 11. Germline V gene sequence: CDR1 LNHDA, CDR2 SQIVND (reference sequence). This CDR3 comprises 16 residues. The chain's CDR3 is CASSESSGRHSYEQYF. For the CDR3, the DNA is TGTGCCAGTAGTGAGTCTAGCGGTAGACATTCCTACGAGCAGTACTTC.

This rearrangement joins TRBV7-3 to TRBJ2-1; D might be TRBD2 (5 bases). There are 11 residues in the CDR3. V was trimmed by 2 bases and J by 9 bases, leaving 5 bases between them. Per germline, CDR1 SGHTA and CDR2 FQGTGA. CDR3 protein: CASSLEGEQFF. CDR3 bases: TGTGCCAGCAGCTTAGAGGGTGAGCAGTTCTTC.

The chain couples TRBV9 to TRBJ2-7; 9 nucleotides line up with TRBD1. Germline V gives CDR1 SGDLS, CDR2 YYNGEE. This CDR3 has 17 residues. The J segment lost 2 bases and the V segment lost 3 bases, leaving 12 bases of the junction unmatched. CDR3 sequence (DNA): TGTGCCAGCAGCGCCTCAGTGGAGGGACAGGGTCCCTACGAGCAGTACTTC. This gives the protein CASSASVEGQGPYEQYF. Supplemented by reference TRBV9 and TRBJ2-7, the full variable domain reads DSGVTQTPKHLITATGQRVTLRCSPRSGDLSVYWYQQSLDQGLQFLIQYYNGEERAKGNILERFSAQQFPDLHSELNLSSLELGDSALYFCASSASVEGQGPYEQYFGPGTRLTVT.

The rearrangement joins TRBV4-2 to TRBJ1-5; 10 bases are shared with TRBD1. This CDR3 is built from 15 residues. Germline-derived CDR1 and CDR2 are LGHNA and YNFKEQ. V lost 4 bases, J lost 7 bases, and 7 bases stayed unmatched. The CDR3 reads CASSPLDRGLQPQHF. The CDR3 DNA is TGTGCCAGCAGCCCCCTAGACAGGGGGCTCCAGCCCCAGCATTTT.

The rearrangement uses TRBV4-2 and TRBJ2-3; 7 positions match TRBD2. This CDR3 contains 15 residues. With 7 bases clipped from V and 3 bases from J, the junction kept 10 bases outside the gene matches. Germline assignment: CDR1 LGHNA and CDR2 YNFKEQ. The CDR3 spells CASIAGAGKTDTQYF. CDR3 coding DNA: TGTGCCAGCATCGCAGGAGCGGGGAAGACAGATACGCAGTATTTT.

This clone was observed once. The CDR3 DNA sequence: TGTGCCAGCAGTGTCCGTGCGGGGATGAAGACCCAGTACTTC. This sequence encodes CASSVRAGMKTQYF. This sequence joins TRBV28 and TRBJ2-5; TRBD2 might be the D (6 bases). The CDR3 is made up of 14 amino acids. Trimming left V 5 bases short and J 6 bases short, with 16 bases between. Germline CDR1 is MDHEN and CDR2 is SYDVKM.

The chain combines TRBV4-2 with TRBJ1-1; D remains ambiguous. Germline CDR1 reads LGHNA; CDR2 reads YNFKEQ. V lost 4 bases and J 2 bases, leaving 8 bases between the germline ends. CDR3 length equals 13 residues. The CDR3 DNA is TGTGCCAGCAGCCCCCGGACTAACACTGAAGCTTTCTTT. Its translation: CASSPRTNTEAFF.

The genes are TRBV5-1 and TRBJ1-1; the D is unclear. The CDR3 runs 14 residues. Trimming took 0 bases from V and 1 from J, leaving 7 bases between them. Germline V CDR1 and CDR2: SGHRS, YFSETQ. CDR3 sequence: CASSLDSWNTEAFF. DNA of the CDR3: TGCGCCAGCAGCTTGGACAGCTGGAACACTGAAGCTTTCTTT. The full variable domain, completed using reference TRBV5-1 and TRBJ1-1, is KAGVTQTPRYLIKTRGQQVTLSCSPISGHRSVSWYQQTPGQGLQFLFEYFSETQRNKGNFPGRFSGRQFSNSRSEMNVSTLELGDSALYLCASSLDSWNTEAFFGQGTRLTVV.

On this clone itself: Other DNA sequences in this sample translate to the same CDR3. The rearrangement uses TRBV4-1 and TRBJ2-7; D call uncertain. Trimming left V 3 bases short and J 1 base short, with 13 bases between. The CDR3 sequence is 15 residues long. CDR1 is MGHRA, CDR2 YSYEKL, per germline. The CDR3 coding sequence is TGCGCCAGCAGCCAGGCGGCGGCCAGTTCCTACGAGCAGTACTTC. Translation: CASSQAAASSYEQYF.

The CDR3 nucleotides are TGCGCCAGCAGCTTGGGATGGAGGGGTGCAGATACGCAGTATTTT. This encodes CASSLGWRGADTQYF. J is TRBJ2-3 and V is TRBV5-1; D perhaps matches TRBD2 (6 bases). The germline gives CDR1 SGHRS, CDR2 YFSETQ. Trimming cost V 0 bases and J 4 bases, with 12 bases left between them. This CDR3 has 15 amino acids.

The chain combines TRBV19 with TRBJ1-2, with a possible D match to TRBD1 (5 bases). CDR1 is LNHDA, CDR2 SQIVND, per germline (reference sequence). V dropped 7 bases and J dropped 6 bases, with 9 bases sitting between them. CDR3 size: 11 residues. This CDR3 reads CASTLGDGYTF. The CDR3 region has the DNA TGTGCCAGTACCCTAGGGGATGGCTACACCTTC.

The genes are TRBV5-4 and TRBJ2-7; weak D call: TRBD1 (6 bases). Germline-derived CDR1 and CDR2 are SGHNT and YYREEE (reference sequence). Between the trimmed V and J ends, which lost 4 bases and 4 bases, there was a span of 12 bases. The CDR3 consists of 13 residues. The CDR3 spells CASSKGVTYEQYF. The CDR3 DNA reads as TGTGCCAGCAGCAAGGGGGTGACTTACGAGCAGTACTTC. The whole variable domain, filled in from reference TRBV5-4 and TRBJ2-7, reads ETGVTQSPTHLIKTRGQQVTLRCSSQSGHNTVSWYQQALGQGPQFIFQYYREEENGRGNFPPRFSGLQFPNYSSELNVNALELDDSALYLCASSKGVTYEQYFGPGTRLTVT.

The rearrangement links TRBV2 to TRBJ2-7, with 7 bases fitting TRBD2. The ends lost 7 bases at V and 0 bases at J; junction bases unmatched: 9. Germline V gene sequence: CDR1 SNHLY, CDR2 FYNNEI. The CDR3 runs 15 residues. The CDR3 DNA sequence: TGTGCCAGCAAAGCCCGAGCGGGGCCCTCCTACGAGCAGTACTTC. Translating it yields CASKARAGPSYEQYF.

CDR3 loop: CASSLRFQPNEKLFF. DNA of the CDR3: TGTGCCAGCAGCCTCAGGTTCCAGCCTAATGAAAAACTGTTTTTT. The chain combines TRBV6-1 with TRBJ1-4; unclear D gene. Per the germline V gene, CDR1 is MNHNS and CDR2 is SASEGT. The V gene lost 6 bases and the J gene lost 3 bases, with 14 bases spanning the gap. The CDR3 is 15 amino acids.

This rearrangement joins TRBV7-9 to TRBJ2-7; the match to TRBD2 covers 11 bases. Germline V gene lookup returns CDR1 SEHNR and CDR2 FQNEAQ (reference sequence). V was clipped by 5 bases and J by 5 bases; unmatched bases: 5. This CDR3 spans 14 amino acids. CDR3 in amino acids: CASSLLAGAHEQYF. The CDR3 region has the DNA TGTGCCAGCAGCCTACTAGCGGGAGCCCACGAGCAGTACTTC.

This clone was counted only a few times. The chain links TRBV10-1 to TRBJ2-5; 7 bases line up with TRBD1. The CDR3 length is 12 residues. V dropped 7 bases and J dropped 4; count of bases not matched to a gene: 3. Germline V gives CDR1 WNHNN, CDR2 SYGVQD (reference sequence). The CDR3 DNA is TGCGCCAGCAAGGGACAGATAGAGACCCAGTACTTC. Translation: CASKGQIETQYF.

The rearrangement uses TRBV7-2 and TRBJ2-3; D is uncertain. Trimming removed 5 bases from V and 1 base from J, with 13 bases in between. Germline CDR1 reads SGHTA; CDR2 reads FQGNSA. The CDR3 has 15 residues. Here the CDR3 reads CASSPRDSRTDTQYF. In DNA form, the CDR3 reads TGTGCCAGCAGCCCGCGTGACTCGCGCACAGATACGCAGTATTTT.

This clone was counted between two and nine times. V is TRBV7-9 and J is TRBJ2-3; tentatively, D is TRBD2 (6 bases). The CDR3 extends over 15 amino acids. Trimming pared 2 bases from V and 8 bases from J, leaving 17 bases between. Germline-derived CDR1 and CDR2 are SEHNR and FQNEAQ (reference sequence). CDR3 sequence (DNA): TGTGCCAGCAGCTTACCGGGCGGGAAGTTCGGTACGCAGTATTTT. Translation: CASSLPGGKFGTQYF.

CDR3 amino acids: CASISSSGANVLTF. The CDR3 DNA sequence: TGTGCCAGCATCTCGAGCTCTGGGGCCAACGTCCTGACTTTC. The J gene is TRBJ2-6, the V gene TRBV2, with D uncertain. Germline V gene lookup returns CDR1 SNHLY and CDR2 FYNNEI. The CDR3 is 14 residues long. Deletions cut 7 bases from V and 0 bases from J, with 7 bases between.